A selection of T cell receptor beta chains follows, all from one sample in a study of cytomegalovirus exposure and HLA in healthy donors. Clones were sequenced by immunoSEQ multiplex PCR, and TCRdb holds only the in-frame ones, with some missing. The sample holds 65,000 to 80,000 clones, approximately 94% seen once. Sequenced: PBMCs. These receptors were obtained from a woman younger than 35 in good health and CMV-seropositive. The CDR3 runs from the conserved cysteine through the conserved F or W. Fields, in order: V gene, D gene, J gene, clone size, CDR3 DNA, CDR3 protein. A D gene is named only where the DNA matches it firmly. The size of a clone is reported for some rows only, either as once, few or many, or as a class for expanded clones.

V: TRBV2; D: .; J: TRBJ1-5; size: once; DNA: TGTGCCAGCAGTAACCCCAGGGTTGCTGGCAATCAGCCCCAGCATTTT; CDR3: CASSNPRVAGNQPQHF
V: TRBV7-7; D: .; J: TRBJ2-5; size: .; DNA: TGTGCCAGCAGCTTAGCGTTCAGGGGACAAGAGACCCAGTACTTC; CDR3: CASSLAFRGQETQYF
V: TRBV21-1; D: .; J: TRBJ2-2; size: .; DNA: TGTGCCAGCAGTGAAGGTCTCATAGGAGGCGTCGACACCGGGGAGCTGTTTTTT; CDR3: CASSEGLIGGVDTGELFF
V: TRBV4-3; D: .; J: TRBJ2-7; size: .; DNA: TGCGCCAGCAGCCAGGACCGGGACTCTTTTAACCCCATGTCCTTC; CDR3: CASSQDRDSFNPMSF
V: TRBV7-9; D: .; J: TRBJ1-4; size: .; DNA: TGTGCCAGCAGCTTAGCGATCGGGGGAAATAATGAAAAACTGTTTTTT; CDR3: CASSLAIGGNNEKLFF
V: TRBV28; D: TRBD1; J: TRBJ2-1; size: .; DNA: TGTGCCAGCAGTTCCAACAGGGGATCCTACAATGAGCAGTTCTTC; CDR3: CASSSNRGSYNEQFF
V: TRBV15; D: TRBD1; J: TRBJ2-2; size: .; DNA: TGTGCCACCAGCAGAGTACCGGGACAGGGGAGCACCGGGGAGCTGTTTTTT; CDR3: CATSRVPGQGSTGELFF
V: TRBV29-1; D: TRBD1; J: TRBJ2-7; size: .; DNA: TGCAGCGTTGAAGATACAGGGGCCTACGAGCAGTACTTC; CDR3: CSVEDTGAYEQYF
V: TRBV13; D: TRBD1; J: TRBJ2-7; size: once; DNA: TGTGCCAGCAGCTTAGAGGGGGCGAGCTCCTACGAGCAGTACTTC; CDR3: CASSLEGASSYEQYF
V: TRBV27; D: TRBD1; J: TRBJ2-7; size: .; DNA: TGTGCCAGCAGTTCGACAGGGCGCATGATCTACGAGCAGTACTTC; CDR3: CASSSTGRMIYEQYF
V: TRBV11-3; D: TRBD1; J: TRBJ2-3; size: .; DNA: TGTGCCAGCAGCTTAGATAGGGGGCGGTTCGATACGCAGTATTTT; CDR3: CASSLDRGRFDTQYF
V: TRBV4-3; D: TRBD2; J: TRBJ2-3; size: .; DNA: TGCGCCAGCAGCTTAATAGCGGGGGCGACAGATACGCAGTATTTT; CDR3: CASSLIAGATDTQYF
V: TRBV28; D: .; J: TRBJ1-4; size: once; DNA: TGTGCCAGCAGTCGCGCCCGGGGGTTAAGTGAAAAACTGTTTTTT; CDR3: CASSRARGLSEKLFF
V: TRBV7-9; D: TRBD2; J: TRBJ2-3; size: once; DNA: TGTGCCAGCAGCTTTAGCGGGCTGACAGATACGCAGTATTTT; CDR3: CASSFSGLTDTQYF
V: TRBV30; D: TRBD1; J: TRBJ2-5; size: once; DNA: TGTGCCTGGGAAGCCTTCGGGACAGAGTTTTATGGACTTAACGGAGAGACCCAGTACTTC; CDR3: CAWEAFGTEFYGLNGETQYF
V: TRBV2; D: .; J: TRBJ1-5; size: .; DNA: TGTGCCAGCAGGTCTCAGGGGACCAATCAGCCCCAGCATTTT; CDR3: CASRSQGTNQPQHF
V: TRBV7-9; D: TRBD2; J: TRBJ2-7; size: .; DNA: TGTGCCAGCAGCCCCGGGGGACTAGCGGGGGGGCCCTCATCCTACGAGCAGTACTTC; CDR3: CASSPGGLAGGPSSYEQYF
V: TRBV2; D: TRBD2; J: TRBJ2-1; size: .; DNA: TGTGCCAGCAGCCCCCCCCGGGGACTAGCGGGGGGCTCAGAGCAGTTCTTC; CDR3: CASSPPRGLAGGSEQFF
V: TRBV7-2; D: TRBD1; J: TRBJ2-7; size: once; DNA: TGTGCCAGCAGCTGGGGACAGGGTCACTACGAGCAGTACTTC; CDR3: CASSWGQGHYEQYF
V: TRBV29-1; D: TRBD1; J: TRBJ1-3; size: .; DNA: TGCAGCGTTACCGACAGGGGACTCTCCTCTGGAAACACCATATATTTT; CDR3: CSVTDRGLSSGNTIYF
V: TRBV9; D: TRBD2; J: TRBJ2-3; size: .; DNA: TGTGCCAGCAGCGTAGCGGGGGGGCGGGGAGATACGCAGTATTTT; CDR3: CASSVAGGRGDTQYF
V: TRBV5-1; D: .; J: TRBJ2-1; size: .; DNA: TGCGCCAGCAGCTTGGGCACAACTAGTATGGATGAGCAGTTCTTC; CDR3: CASSLGTTSMDEQFF
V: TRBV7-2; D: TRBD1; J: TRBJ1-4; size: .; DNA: TGTGCCAGCAGCGCCAGACAGGGAAGGAATGAAAAACTGTTTTTT; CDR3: CASSARQGRNEKLFF
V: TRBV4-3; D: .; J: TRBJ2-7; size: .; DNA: TGCGCCAGCAGCCAGGGTGGAGGCTACGAGCAGTACTTC; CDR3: CASSQGGGYEQYF
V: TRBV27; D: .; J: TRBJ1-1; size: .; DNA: TGTGCCAGCAGTTTATCGCCAAGCGAGGGTATCACTGAAGCTTTCTTT; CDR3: CASSLSPSEGITEAFF
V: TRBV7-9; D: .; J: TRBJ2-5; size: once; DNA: TGTGCCAGCAGCCCCCCCGACTACCAAGAGACCCAGTACTTC; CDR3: CASSPPDYQETQYF
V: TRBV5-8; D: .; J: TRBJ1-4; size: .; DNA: TGTGCCAGCAGCTCTCGGCTCTCAGGGAGGTCTGAAAAACTGTTTTTT; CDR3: CASSSRLSGRSEKLFF
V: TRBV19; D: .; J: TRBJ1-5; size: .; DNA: TGTGCCAGTAGTAAGACGACAGCGTACGGACGGGCACAGCCCCAGCATTTT; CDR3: CASSKTTAYGRAQPQHF
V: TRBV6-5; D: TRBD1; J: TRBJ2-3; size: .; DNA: TGTGCCAGCAGTTACGACAGGGTGGCAGATACGCAGTATTTT; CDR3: CASSYDRVADTQYF
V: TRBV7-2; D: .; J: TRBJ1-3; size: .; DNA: TGTGCCAGCAGTTCCCGCGCGGGACTGGCTGGAAACACCATATATTTT; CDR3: CASSSRAGLAGNTIYF
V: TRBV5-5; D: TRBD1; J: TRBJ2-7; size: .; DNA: TGTGCCAGCAGTTTTACTTCAGGGACAGGGAACAAGCAGTACTTC; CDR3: CASSFTSGTGNKQYF
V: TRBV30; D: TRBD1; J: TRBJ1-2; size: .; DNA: TGTGCCTGGAGCGCAAATAGGGACAGTGGCTACACCTTC; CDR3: CAWSANRDSGYTF
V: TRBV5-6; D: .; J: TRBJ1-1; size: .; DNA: TGTGCCAGCAGCTTAGGGACACAAATCGAAGCTTTCTTT; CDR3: CASSLGTQIEAFF
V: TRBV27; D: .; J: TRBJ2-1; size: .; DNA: TGTGCCAGCAGCCTGACGGGGAGCTCCTACAATGAGCAGTTCTTC; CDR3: CASSLTGSSYNEQFF
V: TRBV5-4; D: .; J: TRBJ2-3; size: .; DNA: TGTGCCAGCAGCTCCCCCGGGACTTCAGATACGCAGTATTTT; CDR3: CASSSPGTSDTQYF
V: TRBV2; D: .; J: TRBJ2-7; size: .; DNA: TGTGCCAGCAGGGGCCTAACCTACGAGCAGTACTTC; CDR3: CASRGLTYEQYF
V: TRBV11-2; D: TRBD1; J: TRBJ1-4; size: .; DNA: TGTGCCAGCAGCCTATGGGGCAGGGGGGAAAAGGAAAAACTGTTTTTT; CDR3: CASSLWGRGEKEKLFF
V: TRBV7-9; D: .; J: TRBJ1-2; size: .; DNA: TGTGCCAGCAGCTTAGCGGGTAGGGGTGGCTACACCTTC; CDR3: CASSLAGRGGYTF
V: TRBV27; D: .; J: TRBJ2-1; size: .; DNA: TGTGCCAGCTCCGGGGCAGGGGGGTTCGATGAGCAGTTCTTC; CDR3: CASSGAGGFDEQFF
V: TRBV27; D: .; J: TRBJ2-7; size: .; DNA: TGTGCCAGCAGTTTCCGAGGGAGCTACGAGCAGTACTTC; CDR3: CASSFRGSYEQYF
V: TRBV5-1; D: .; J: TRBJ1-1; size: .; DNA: TGCGCCAGCAGCTCAGCGGGGAACACTGAAGCTTTCTTT; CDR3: CASSSAGNTEAFF
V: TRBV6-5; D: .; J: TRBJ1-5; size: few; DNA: TGTGCCAGCTCCGGTGCAGGAGGGTCCCAGCATTTT; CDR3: CASSGAGGSQHF
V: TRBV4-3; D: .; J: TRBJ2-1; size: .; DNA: TGCGCCAGCAGCCAGGCATCCCGGGGTGAGCAGTTCTTC; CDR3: CASSQASRGEQFF
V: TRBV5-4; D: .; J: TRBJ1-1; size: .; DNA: TGTGCCAGCAGCTTGGGGGGGGAAGGTGACACTGAAGCTTTCTTT; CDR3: CASSLGGEGDTEAFF
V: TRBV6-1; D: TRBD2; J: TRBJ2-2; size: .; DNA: TGTGCCAGCAGTGTACTAGCGGGGGGGGTAGGGGAGCTGTTTTTT; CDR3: CASSVLAGGVGELFF